This T cell receptor beta chain was sequenced in a study of type 1 regulatory T cells. The wider study: This in vitro CD4 product, T-allo10, is enriched for Tr1 cells and alloantigen-specific.

This clonotype has just a few counts. TCRdb independently ran MiXCR on the reads; one entry per CDR3 protein. The repertoire holds 80,000 to 100,000 distinct CDR3 sequences, less than 40% seen once, with 2.2% in the top ten. The sequencing sample was made of CD4+ T cells, either the whole sample or a sorted fraction (not recorded which). This TCR derives from a human donor in good health.

The CDR3: CASSLYRRGTGELFF. For the CDR3, the DNA is TGTGCCAGCAGTTTATATCGCAGGGGCACCGGGGAGCTGTTTTTT. This rearrangement joins TRBV27 to TRBJ2-2; perhaps TRBD1 as D (6 bases). The germline gives CDR1 MNHEY, CDR2 SMNVEV (reference sequence). V was trimmed by 1 base and J by 4 bases, leaving 10 bases between them. This CDR3 comprises 15 residues.